The 12 T cell receptor beta chains reported below all come from one sample, sequenced in a study of cytomegalovirus exposure and HLA in healthy donors. The PCR used 60 Vbeta and 13 Jbeta primers. Sequencing used immunoSEQ multiplex PCR; TCRdb keeps in-frame clones, though not all of them. This sample has approximately 90,000 clones, with approximately 80% found just once. What was sequenced was PBMCs. These receptors came from a young man in good health and CMV-seronegative.

This clone came up a few times. The chain has TRBV28 and TRBJ1-1; a possible D gene is TRBD1 (5 bases). In germline, CDR1 is MDHEN, CDR2 SYDVKM. The length of the CDR3 is 14 residues. Deletions cut 5 bases from V and 5 bases from J, with 15 bases between. The CDR3 loop is CASSQPPGLTEAFF. In nucleotides, the CDR3 is TGTGCCAGCAGTCAACCTCCGGGACTAACTGAAGCTTTCTTT.

The CDR3 loop is CASGQGNQPQHF. CDR3 DNA sequence: TGTGCCTCGGGACAGGGGAATCAGCCCCAGCATTTT. The genes are TRBV30 and TRBJ1-5; 10 positions agree with TRBD1. Trimming removed 7 bases from V and 4 bases from J; junction bases left unmatched: 1. Per germline, CDR1 GTSNPN and CDR2 SVGIG (reference sequence). The CDR3 consists of 12 residues.

Comment on this clone: This specimen includes other DNA sequences encoding the same CDR3. The V and J genes are TRBV5-1 and TRBJ2-1, with 10 bases fitting TRBD1. Germline V gene sequence: CDR1 SGHRS, CDR2 YFSETQ. There are 16 residues in the CDR3. V dropped 4 bases and J dropped 1; count of bases not matched to a gene: 5. CDR3 in amino acids: CASSAPGQGSYNEQFF. The CDR3 coding sequence is TGCGCCAGCAGCGCCCCGGGACAGGGGTCCTACAATGAGCAGTTCTTC.

The rearrangement joins TRBV19 to TRBJ1-5, with D maybe TRBD1 (5 bases). This CDR3 contains 17 residues. V lost 2 bases, J lost 0 bases, and 14 bases lay in between. The germline V gene has CDR1 LNHDA and CDR2 SQIVND (reference sequence). The CDR3 spells CASSIMGGGYSNQPQHF. The CDR3 DNA is TGTGCCAGTAGTATAATGGGGGGAGGTTATAGCAATCAGCCCCAGCATTTT.

This clone was counted between two and nine times. The chain combines TRBV7-9 with TRBJ1-3, with D tentatively TRBD1 (5 bases). The V end lost 2 bases, the J end lost 2 bases, and 13 bases lay between the germline ends. Germline lookup yields CDR1 SEHNR and CDR2 FQNEAQ (reference sequence). This CDR3 contains 16 residues. The CDR3 sequence: CASSLSSGITGNTIYF. Written as DNA, the CDR3 is TGTGCCAGCAGCTTAAGTTCAGGGATCACTGGAAACACCATATATTTT. The whole variable domain, remainder taken from reference TRBV7-9 and TRBJ1-3, is DTGVSQNPRHKITKRGQNVTFRCDPISEHNRLYWYRQTLGQGPEFLTYFQNEAQLEKSRLLSDRFSAERPKGSFSTLEIQRTEQGDSAMYLCASSLSSGITGNTIYFGEGSWLTVV.

There are a few counts of this clone. CDR3 amino acids: CASSAGYEGNGGYTF. The CDR3 DNA follows: TGTGCCAGCAGTGCGGGCTACGAGGGTAACGGTGGCTACACCTTC. The chain joins TRBV28 to TRBJ1-2; D gene unclear. Germline loops: CDR1 MDHEN, CDR2 SYDVKM. The CDR3 loop spans 15 amino acids. V lost 5 bases to trimming and J lost 7 bases, with 20 bases between them.

The chain uses TRBV28 and TRBJ2-3; unclear D gene. This CDR3 has 12 amino acids. The germline V gene encodes CDR1 MDHEN and CDR2 SYDVKM. With 6 bases removed from V and 5 bases from J, the gap between germline ends came to 9 bases. The CDR3 region has the DNA TGTGCCAGCAGGGGCGTTGGAGATACGCAGTATTTT. Amino acids: CASRGVGDTQYF.

V gene TRBV28 combines with J gene TRBJ2-1, with 14 bases lining up with TRBD2. The CDR3 has 19 residues. Germline V gene data show CDR1 as MDHEN and CDR2 as SYDVKM. Trimming took 7 bases from V and 0 from J; bases not matched to a gene: 11. CDR3: CASKPPRTSGRLSYNEQFF. The CDR3 bases are TGTGCCAGCAAGCCCCCCCGGACTAGCGGGAGGCTCTCCTACAATGAGCAGTTCTTC.

The chain is built from TRBV27 and TRBJ2-3, with D possibly being TRBD1 (6 bases). Trimming removed 5 bases at V and 2 bases at J, with 14 bases between. CDR1 is MNHEY and CDR2 is SMNVEV in the germline V gene (reference sequence). CDR3 length equals 15 residues. The DNA for the CDR3 is TGTGCCAGCAGTCCTTCACAGGGTCTCACAGATACGCAGTATTTT. Its protein product is CASSPSQGLTDTQYF.

For this clone: A junction boundary mismatches the germline segment, possibly from a read error. The rearrangement joins TRBV7-7 to TRBJ2-1, with D perhaps TRBD1 (6 bases). There are 13 residues in the CDR3. Germline V gene sequence: CDR1 SSHAT, CDR2 FNYEAQ (reference sequence). The CDR3 reads CASSQDRNNEQFF. The CDR3 DNA sequence: TGTGCTAGCAGCCAAGACAGGAACAATGAGCAGTTCTTC. The whole variable domain, filled in from reference TRBV7-7 and TRBJ2-1, reads GAGVSQSPRYKVTKRGQDVTLRCDPISSHATLYWYQQALGQGPEFLTYFNYEAQPDKSGLPSDRFSAERPEGSISTLTIQRTEQRDSAMYRCASSQDRNNEQFFGPGTRLTVL.

With regard to this clone: One end of the junction varies from germline; a read error may be responsible. V and J are TRBV7-9 and TRBJ1-6; tentative D call: TRBD1 (5 bases). This CDR3 comprises 15 residues. Germline CDR1 reads SEHNR; CDR2 reads FQNEAQ (reference sequence). CDR3 region: CSSSLQAGNNSPLHF. CDR3 sequence (DNA): TGTTCCAGCAGCTTACAGGCAGGGAACAATTCACCCCTCCACTTT.

The chain employs TRBV4-1 and TRBJ1-2, with 10 bases fitting TRBD1. The V segment lost 1 base and the J segment 5 bases; nucleotides outside the gene matches: 4. The CDR3 is 15 amino acids. CDR1 and CDR2 (germline): MGHRA, YSYEKL. In DNA form, the CDR3 reads TGCGCCAGCAGCCAAGGACAGGGGGCCGGGTATGGCTACACCTTC. Translated, it gives CASSQGQGAGYGYTF.